The clone carrying this TCR beta chain was recorded at least ten times. No antigen is known for it. Profiling that covered TCR beta VDJ and CDR3 relied on genomic DNA as its template. TCRdb recomputed calls from the reads with MiXCR, one row per CDR3 protein. The repertoire holds around 230,000 distinct CDR3 sequences, with around 63% as singletons. Germline-derived CDR1 and CDR2 are KGHDR and SFDVKD. The CDR3 covers 16 residues. Trimming at V came to 4 bases and at J to 4 bases, leaving 8 bases not matched to a gene. This entry is derived from a study of CD8+CD57+ T cells in acquired aplastic anemia. Study summary: When averaged, DNA from sorted CD4+ and CD8+ cells came to 2.5 to 3.5 ug.

Study-level results: Researchers report that approximately 28 CD8+ CDR3 sequences appeared in both patients and controls. Patients did not significantly differ from controls in CD8+ Simpson's diversity.

The V call is TRBV24-1, the J call TRBJ2-1; TRBD1 matches 8 bases. This TCR came from a human donor in good health. Sequenced sample: sorted CD4+, CD8+, or CD8+CD57+ T cells (not recorded which) from PBMCs. The CDR3 protein is CATSEFQGAPYNEQFF. The CDR3 DNA reads as TGTGCCACCAGTGAATTTCAGGGGGCGCCTTACAATGAGCAGTTCTTC.